The 13 T cell receptor beta chains reported below all come from one sample, sequenced in a study of prognosis after radiotherapy for stage I lung cancer. The study amplified the TCR beta CDR3 region from genomic DNA. This amplification was carried out by two rounds of multiplex PCR. It was primers specific to each TRBV and TRBJ gene that first-round PCR used. TCRdb re-analysed the multiplex PCR reads in MiXCR, keeping a single row per CDR3 protein. The data show 26,000 or so distinct CDR3 sequences, 30% seen once. This specimen was PBMCs, taken before or after stereotactic body radiation therapy (not recorded which). The receptors come from a donor at least 50 years old with non-small cell lung cancer.

As for this clonotype: With a far larger clone one base away, a read error is the likely cause. The V call is TRBV7-9, the J call TRBJ2-7; 7 bases line up with TRBD2. The CDR3 has 15 amino acids. Germline V CDR1 and CDR2: SEHNR, FQNEAQ (reference sequence). Unmatched junction bases numbered 8, after V lost 6 bases and J lost 0 bases. This CDR3 reads CASRLSAGYSYEQYF. The CDR3 DNA follows: TGTGCCAGCAGATTGTCAGCGGGGTACTCCTACGAGCAGTACTTC.

This clonotype was recorded at least ten times. V gene TRBV15 combines with J gene TRBJ1-4; weak D call: TRBD1 (5 bases). Per germline, CDR1 LNHNV and CDR2 YYDKDF (reference sequence). Trimming pared 1 base from V and 7 bases from J, leaving 13 bases between. The CDR3 is 15 residues long. CDR3 in DNA: TGTGCCACCAGCAGAGGAGGGGAGCTGGGTGAAAAACTGTTTTTT. As protein: CATSRGGELGEKLFF.

This clonotype appeared a few times. V gene TRBV18 combines with J gene TRBJ2-5; TRBD2 might be the D (6 bases). CDR1 is KGHSH and CDR2 is LQKENI in the germline V gene. The CDR3 is 14 amino acids. V lost 0 bases and J 6 bases, leaving 11 bases between the germline ends. The CDR3 coding sequence is TGTGCCAGCTCACCACCGGACGGGGGACAGACCCAGTACTTC. Translated, it gives CASSPPDGGQTQYF.

J is TRBJ2-7 and V is TRBV10-2; weak D call: TRBD1 (6 bases). V lost 3 bases and J 4 bases, leaving 10 bases between the germline ends. CDR3 size: 13 residues. Germline V gene data show CDR1 as WSHSY and CDR2 as SAAADI. The CDR3 DNA reads as TGCGCCAGCAGTGACAGGGGTGGTTACGAGCAGTACTTC. This translates into CASSDRGGYEQYF.

This clonotype occurred a few times. V is TRBV20-1 and J is TRBJ2-7, with a tentative D call TRBD2 (6 bases). CDR1 and CDR2 from the germline V gene are DFQATT and SNEGSKA (reference sequence). The V end lost 7 bases, the J end lost 0 bases, and 13 bases lay between the germline ends. CDR3 size: 13 residues. CDR3 amino acids: CSGLAPSSYEQYF. In DNA, the CDR3 is TGCAGTGGGCTAGCGCCGAGCTCCTACGAGCAGTACTTC.

This clonotype came up many times. This rearrangement joins TRBV25-1 to TRBJ2-3; D tentatively fits TRBD1 or TRBD2 (6 bases each). Germline V lookup: CDR1 MGHDK, CDR2 SYGVNS. The length of the CDR3 is 14 residues. Trimming pared 4 bases from V and 6 bases from J, leaving 14 bases between. This chain's CDR3 is CASSGRGTADTQYF. CDR3 bases: TGTGCCAGCAGTGGGAGGGGGACCGCTGATACGCAGTATTTT.

This clonotype showed up many times. The chain combines TRBV5-5 with TRBJ2-1; possible D gene TRBD2, 5 bases. Germline V gene sequence: CDR1 SGHKS, CDR2 YYEKEE (reference sequence). There are 15 residues in the CDR3. With 0 bases removed from V and 1 base from J, the gap between germline ends came to 8 bases. Here the CDR3 DNA reads TGTGCCAGCAGCTTGGTACCGGGATCCTACAATGAGCAGTTCTTC. Protein product: CASSLVPGSYNEQFF.

This chain links TRBV15 with TRBJ2-2; D is perhaps TRBD1 (5 bases). Germline loops: CDR1 LNHNV, CDR2 YYDKDF (reference sequence). The CDR3 loop spans 15 amino acids. Trimming removed 3 bases from V and 6 bases from J, with 14 bases in between. CDR3 in amino acids: CATSRPPGWAGELFF. In DNA, the CDR3 is TGTGCCACCAGCAGGCCTCCAGGGTGGGCCGGGGAGCTGTTTTTT. Based on the CDR3 plus reference TRBV15 and TRBJ2-2, the full variable domain is DAMVIQNPRYQVTQFGKPVTLSCSQTLNHNVMYWYQQKSSQAPKLLFHYYDKDFNNEADTPDNFQSRRPNTSFCFLDIRSPGLGDTAMYLCATSRPPGWAGELFFGEGSRLTVL.

This chain connects TRBV28 to TRBJ1-5; D is unclear. The CDR3 is made up of 14 amino acids. Germline CDR1 is MDHEN and CDR2 is SYDVKM. The V end lost 5 bases, the J end lost 6 bases, and 14 bases lay between the germline ends. CDR3: CASSVGPMCQPQHF. DNA of the CDR3: TGTGCCAGCAGTGTCGGGCCGATGTGTCAGCCCCAGCATTTT. The whole variable domain, filled in from reference TRBV28 and TRBJ1-5, reads DVKVTQSSRYLVKRTGEKVFLECVQDMDHENMFWYRQDPGLGLRLIYFSYDVKMKEKGDIPEGYSVSREKKERFSLILESASTNQTSMYLCASSVGPMCQPQHFGDGTRLSIL.

This clonotype was recorded at least ten times. CDR3 DNA: TGTGCCAGCAGCCCCCGACTAGCGGCAAGCTCCTACAATGAGCAGTTCTTC. Encoded protein: CASSPRLAASSYNEQFF. The rearrangement uses TRBV7-9 and TRBJ2-1; 9 nucleotides line up with TRBD2. V lost 5 bases and J lost 0; bases outside the gene matches: 8. The CDR3 is made up of 17 amino acids. Germline lookup yields CDR1 SEHNR and CDR2 FQNEAQ (reference sequence).

This clonotype was seen repeatedly, ten times or more. The chain has TRBV7-9 and TRBJ1-1; perhaps TRBD1 as D (5 bases). V was cut by 0 bases and J by 0 bases, with 14 bases left in between. CDR1 is SEHNR and CDR2 is FQNEAQ in the germline V gene (reference sequence). The CDR3 has 17 residues. This CDR3 reads CASSLADMAVLNTEAFF. The CDR3, as DNA: TGTGCCAGCAGCTTAGCGGACATGGCAGTCTTGAACACTGAAGCTTTCTTT. The whole variable domain, filled in from reference TRBV7-9 and TRBJ1-1, reads DTGVSQNPRHKITKRGQNVTFRCDPISEHNRLYWYRQTLGQGPEFLTYFQNEAQLEKSRLLSDRFSAERPKGSFSTLEIQRTEQGDSAMYLCASSLADMAVLNTEAFFGQGTRLTVV.

This clonotype was observed many times. The gene calls are TRBV28 and TRBJ1-2, with 9 bases that match TRBD1. The CDR3 spans 17 residues. V lost 3 bases and J lost 1; bases outside the gene matches: 9. Per germline, CDR1 MDHEN and CDR2 SYDVKM. DNA for the CDR3: TGTGCCAGCAGTTTCTCGGGACAGGGAAATTTTAACTATGGCTACACCTTC. Its translation is CASSFSGQGNFNYGYTF.

The sample holds many counts of this clonotype. The chain employs TRBV6-1 and TRBJ2-7; perhaps TRBD1 as D (5 bases). The CDR3 is 15 residues long. V lost 7 bases and J lost 1, with 17 bases in between. Germline V gene data show CDR1 as MNHNS and CDR2 as SASEGT. The CDR3 sequence is CASNPTGIGSYEQYF. The CDR3 bases are TGTGCCAGCAATCCCACAGGTATCGGATCCTACGAGCAGTACTTC.